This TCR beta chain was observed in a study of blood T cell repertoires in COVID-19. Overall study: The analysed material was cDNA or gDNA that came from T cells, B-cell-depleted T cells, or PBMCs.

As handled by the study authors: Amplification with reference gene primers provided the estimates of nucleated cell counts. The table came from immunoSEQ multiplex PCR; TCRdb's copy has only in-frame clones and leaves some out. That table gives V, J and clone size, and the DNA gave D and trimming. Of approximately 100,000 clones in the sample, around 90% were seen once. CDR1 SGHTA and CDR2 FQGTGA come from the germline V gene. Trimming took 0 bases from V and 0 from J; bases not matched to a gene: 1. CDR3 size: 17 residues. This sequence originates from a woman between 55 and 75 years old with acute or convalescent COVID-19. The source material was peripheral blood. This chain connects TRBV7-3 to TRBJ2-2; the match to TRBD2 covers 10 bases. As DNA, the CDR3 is TGTGCCAGCAGCTTAACAGCGGGAGGGCCGAACACCGGGGAGCTGTTTTTT. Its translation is CASSLTAGGPNTGELFF.